The next 15 T cell receptor beta chains were all read from a single sample in a study of T cell changes during pregnancy in multiple sclerosis. The protocol was immunoSEQ multiplex PCR, while the TCRdb copy is restricted to in-frame clones and leaves out a portion. The sample consists of tens of thousands of clones, 90% of them appearing once. Source: CD4+ T cells from peripheral blood mononuclear cells, taken before pregnancy. These receptor sequences come from a female donor with multiple sclerosis, enrolled in a pregnancy study.

The V gene is TRBV12-5, the J gene TRBJ1-3; TRBD1 agrees at 8 bases. Trimming cost V 6 bases and J 0 bases; bases outside gene matches: 16. CDR3 length equals 19 residues. Germline V gene data show CDR1 as LGHNT and CDR2 as FRNRAP. In DNA form, the CDR3 reads TGTGCTAGTGGCCACGGGGGCAGGGGGCTACTATACTCTGGAAACACCATATATTTT. Encoded protein: CASGHGGRGLLYSGNTIYF. The full variable domain, completed using reference TRBV12-5 and TRBJ1-3, is DARVTQTPRHKVTEMGQEVTMRCQPILGHNTVFWYRQTMMQGLELLAYFRNRAPLDDSGMPKDRFSAEMPDATLATLKIQPSEPRDSAVYFCASGHGGRGLLYSGNTIYFGEGSWLTVV.

V gene TRBV14 combines with J gene TRBJ2-7; tentatively, D is TRBD1 (6 bases). Germline CDR1 is SGHDN and CDR2 is FVKESK. This CDR3 region has 15 residues. V lost 1 base, J lost 2 bases, and 12 bases lay in between. The CDR3 DNA reads as TGTGCCAGCAGCCAAGTGGACAGTTATACCTACGAGCAGTACTTC. Protein: CASSQVDSYTYEQYF. The whole variable domain, remainder taken from reference TRBV14 and TRBJ2-7, is EAGVTQFPSHSVIEKGQTVTLRCDPISGHDNLYWYRRVMGKEIKFLLHFVKESKQDESGMPNNRFLAERTGGTYSTLKVQPAELEDSGVYFCASSQVDSYTYEQYFGPGTRLTVT.

This chain uses TRBV27 with TRBJ2-5; 10 nucleotides match TRBD1. V lost 2 bases and J lost 9; bases outside the gene matches: 9. The V gene's germline CDR1 is MNHEY and CDR2 SMNVEV (reference sequence). The CDR3 extends over 15 amino acids. The CDR3 is CASSLLDRGNGAQYF. The CDR3 DNA reads TGTGCCAGCAGTTTACTGGACAGGGGGAACGGGGCCCAGTACTTC.

This chain joins TRBV29-1 and TRBJ2-3; 8 bases align to TRBD2. There are 12 residues in the CDR3. Germline assignment: CDR1 SQVTM and CDR2 ANQGSEA. Trimming cost V 7 bases and J 4 bases; bases outside gene matches: 4. CDR3 amino acids: CSATSASDTQYF. The CDR3 region has the DNA TGCAGCGCGACTAGCGCATCAGATACGCAGTATTTT.

The chain couples TRBV19 to TRBJ1-3; unclear D gene. Trimming removed 6 bases at V and 0 bases at J, with 12 bases between. The germline V gene encodes CDR1 LNHDA and CDR2 SQIVND (reference sequence). CDR3 size: 15 residues. CDR3 coding DNA: TGTGCCAGTAGCCTGACAACCCGCTCTGGAAACACCATATATTTT. It translates to CASSLTTRSGNTIYF.

As DNA, the CDR3 is TGTGCCAGCAGTTTAGACCGCCTACGGACTAGCGGGAGCCCTTCCTACAATGAGCAGTTCTTC. Residues: CASSLDRLRTSGSPSYNEQFF. V usage is TRBV28 and J usage is TRBJ2-1; 13 bases fit TRBD2. The germline V gene has CDR1 MDHEN and CDR2 SYDVKM. The CDR3 runs 21 residues. Trimming at V came to 2 bases and at J to 1 base, leaving 14 bases not matched to a gene.

V is TRBV5-1 and J is TRBJ1-4; TRBD1 aligns across 7 bases. V gave up 4 bases and J gave up 8 bases; unmatched junction bases: 8. Per germline, CDR1 SGHRS and CDR2 YFSETQ. There are 14 residues in the CDR3. The CDR3 nucleotides are TGCGCCAGCAGCCCCCTACAGGGGAGGGAAAAACTGTTTTTT. This encodes CASSPLQGREKLFF.

The V call is TRBV5-1, the J call TRBJ1-3, with D unresolved. Trimming took 4 bases from V and 0 from J, leaving 11 bases between them. CDR1 is SGHRS, CDR2 YFSETQ, per germline. The CDR3 is 15 residues long. CDR3 region: CASSLPGSSGNTIYF. In nucleotides, the CDR3 is TGCGCCAGCAGCCTTCCCGGGTCCTCTGGAAACACCATATATTTT.

The rearrangement joins TRBV28 to TRBJ1-4, with TRBD1 as a possible D gene (5 bases). There are 13 residues in the CDR3. Germline-derived CDR1 and CDR2 are MDHEN and SYDVKM. Between the trimmed V and J ends, which lost 8 bases and 5 bases, there was a span of 12 bases. Written as DNA, the CDR3 is TGTGCCAGCCACACGGGGGGGAATGAAAAACTGTTTTTT. Translating gives CASHTGGNEKLFF.

This chain joins TRBV7-9 and TRBJ1-1, with TRBD1 as a possible D gene (5 bases). CDR3 length: 15 amino acids. The germline gives CDR1 SEHNR, CDR2 FQNEAQ (reference sequence). Trimming left V 4 bases short and J 1 base short, with 13 bases between. The CDR3 DNA follows: TGTGCCAGCAGCTACCCGGGGGGACCGAACACTGAAGCTTTCTTT. Encoded protein: CASSYPGGPNTEAFF.

This clone is a singleton in its sample. The genes are TRBV6-1 and TRBJ1-4, with 7 bases fitting TRBD1. This CDR3 has 13 amino acids. The ends lost 11 bases at V and 2 bases at J; junction bases unmatched: 5. Germline CDR1 reads MNHNS; CDR2 reads SASEGT. DNA for the CDR3: TGTGCCGCGAGACAGGGCACTAATGAAAAACTGTTTTTT. As protein: CAARQGTNEKLFF.

This chain's CDR3 is CAGETPPGKLFF. CDR3 DNA sequence: TGTGCCGGAGAGACCCCGCCCGGAAAACTGTTTTTT. This rearrangement joins TRBV28 to TRBJ1-4; the D is unclear. Germline CDR1 reads MDHEN; CDR2 reads SYDVKM. The V and J ends lost 11 bases and 10 bases respectively, with 17 bases between them. This CDR3 region has 12 residues.

The chain is built from TRBV5-4 and TRBJ1-4; no firm D call. Germline V gene lookup returns CDR1 SGHNT and CDR2 YYREEE (reference sequence). V lost 4 bases, J lost 6 bases, and 13 bases lay in between. The CDR3 runs 14 residues. The CDR3 loop reads CASSPSSRDEKLFF. The CDR3 DNA reads as TGTGCCAGCAGCCCGAGTTCTCGCGATGAAAAACTGTTTTTT. The variable domain in full, completed from reference TRBV5-4 and TRBJ1-4, reads ETGVTQSPTHLIKTRGQQVTLRCSSQSGHNTVSWYQQALGQGPQFIFQYYREEENGRGNFPPRFSGLQFPNYSSELNVNALELDDSALYLCASSPSSRDEKLFFGSGTQLSVL.

This chain links TRBV5-1 with TRBJ1-2; 7 nucleotides align to TRBD1. With 7 bases clipped from V and 3 bases from J, the junction kept 12 bases outside the gene matches. Germline V lookup: CDR1 SGHRS, CDR2 YFSETQ. The CDR3 consists of 15 residues. The CDR3 loop reads CASSQLDRFDYGYTF. The CDR3 DNA reads as TGCGCCAGCTCCCAATTGGACAGGTTTGACTATGGCTACACCTTC. The full variable domain, completed using reference TRBV5-1 and TRBJ1-2, is KAGVTQTPRYLIKTRGQQVTLSCSPISGHRSVSWYQQTPGQGLQFLFEYFSETQRNKGNFPGRFSGRQFSNSRSEMNVSTLELGDSALYLCASSQLDRFDYGYTFGSGTRLTVV.

This chain links TRBV7-6 with TRBJ2-7, with D tentatively TRBD1 (6 bases). V lost 5 bases and J lost 3, with 23 bases in between. The length of the CDR3 is 17 residues. CDR1 is SGHVS, CDR2 FNYEAQ, per germline. The CDR3 bases are TGTGCCAGCAGCCCCGGACAGTCCCCCACTGTACTCTACGAGCAGTACTTC. This gives the protein CASSPGQSPTVLYEQYF.